One TCR beta chain is described in this entry. Antigen: not known. Autoimmune disease history or systemic immunosuppression was exclusionary. These data belong to a study of OX40 agonist ivuxolimab in advanced cancers. Whole-study context: Mean age approximately 59 years, range about 23 to 85; roughly 82% male. Broader study findings: CD4+ and CD8+ T cells in blood underwent clonal expansion by week 6 at 0.1 to 3.0 mg/kg.

V lost 3 bases and J lost 2, with 9 bases in between. Germline loops: CDR1 KGHSH, CDR2 LQKENI. CDR3 length equals 14 residues. TCRdb's copy holds only in-frame clones and misses some; the assay was immunoSEQ multiplex PCR. The profile shows 60,000 to 95,000 clones, over 85% of them singletons. The receptor comes from an adult with an advanced solid tumor such as melanoma, head and neck, liver or kidney cancer. This rearrangement joins TRBV18 to TRBJ2-3; D gene unclear. The material was CD4+ or CD8+ T cells sorted from blood, obtained in a trial of the OX40 agonist ivuxolimab. CDR3 nucleotide sequence: TGTGCCAGCTCACCTGGCAGTTTCACAGATACGCAGTATTTT. Translation gives CASSPGSFTDTQYF.